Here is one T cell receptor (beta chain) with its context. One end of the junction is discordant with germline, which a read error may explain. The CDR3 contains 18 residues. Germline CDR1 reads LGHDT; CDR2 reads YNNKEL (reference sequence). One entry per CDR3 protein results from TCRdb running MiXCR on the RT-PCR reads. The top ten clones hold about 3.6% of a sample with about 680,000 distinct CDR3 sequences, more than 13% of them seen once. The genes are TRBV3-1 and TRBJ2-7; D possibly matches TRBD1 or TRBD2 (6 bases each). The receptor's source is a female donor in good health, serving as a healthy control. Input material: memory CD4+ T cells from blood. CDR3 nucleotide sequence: TGTGCCAGCAGCCAAGGGACCAGAGGGGGGTATAGCTCCTACGAGCAGTGCTTC. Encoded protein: CASSQGTRGGYSSYEQCF.